This T cell receptor beta chain came from a study of patients and donors after allogeneic stem cell transplantation. The CDR3 loop spans 14 amino acids. Germline CDR1 is SGDLS and CDR2 is YYNGEE. Trimming shortened V by 7 bases and J by 5 bases, and 16 bases separated the two germline ends. TCRdb re-derived calls from the RT-PCR reads in MiXCR, one entry per CDR3 protein. Among about 960,000 distinct CDR3 sequences listed, roughly 18% were seen once. The clonotype comes from a human donor who was either an allogeneic HSCT recipient or a stem cell or donor lymphocyte infusion donor (not recorded which). It is not recorded whose cells these are; they may come from a transplant donor. V usage is TRBV9 and J usage is TRBJ2-1; tentatively, D is TRBD2 (6 bases). The specimen sequenced was blood, either unsorted or a sorted T cell fraction (not recorded which). This CDR3 is CASGGSRPDNEQFF. The CDR3 nucleotides are TGTGCCAGCGGGGGGTCCAGGCCCGACAATGAGCAGTTCTTC.